The 15 T cell receptor beta chains listed next were all sequenced from one sample in a study of early stage breast cancer tumors. The repertoire was sequenced with immunoSEQ multiplex PCR; TCRdb's copy has only in-frame clones and lacks some. Among tens of thousands of clones listed, under 85% were seen once. Material for sequencing was blood. The receptors here all came from a person in their sixties or seventies with breast cancer.

This chain joins TRBV21-1 and TRBJ2-7; TRBD2, the table's D call, was not compared with the DNA. TRBV21-1 is flagged as a pseudogene. CDR3 length: 13 residues. The CDR3 reads CASSKVPGGEQYF. In DNA, the CDR3 is TGTGCCAGCAGCAAAGTTCCGGGTGGCGAGCAGTACTTC.

This clone was found a few times. This chain joins TRBV6-1 and TRBJ1-3; weak D call: TRBD1 (5 bases). Germline V gives CDR1 MNHNS, CDR2 SASEGT. This CDR3 spans 15 amino acids. V lost 7 bases to trimming and J lost 0 bases, with 13 bases between them. The CDR3, as DNA: TGTGCCAGCACAACAGGTGACTACTCTGGAAACACCATATATTTT. Translated: CASTTGDYSGNTIYF.

V is TRBV27 and J is TRBJ2-3; the D gene is possibly TRBD2 (5 bases). This CDR3 has 14 residues. Trimming stripped 4 bases from V and 0 bases from J, with 8 bases between. Germline CDR1 reads MNHEY; CDR2 reads SMNVEV (reference sequence). CDR3 nucleotide sequence: TGTGCCAGCAGTTCGAGCGGAAGCACAGATACGCAGTATTTT. This encodes CASSSSGSTDTQYF.

This clone showed up just once. This chain links TRBV2 with TRBJ2-7; TRBD1 or TRBD2 may be the D gene (6 bases each). The germline V gene has CDR1 SNHLY and CDR2 FYNNEI. Trimming removed 8 bases from V and 7 bases from J, with 24 bases in between. The CDR3 has 15 amino acids. DNA of the CDR3: TGTGCCAGCTTTGGGTCCTGGGGGGCTGGAGGGGAGCAGTACTTC. It codes for CASFGSWGAGGEQYF. The whole variable domain, filled in from reference TRBV2 and TRBJ2-7, reads EPEVTQTPSHQVTQMGQEVILRCVPISNHLYFYWYRQILGQKVEFLVSFYNNEISEKSEIFDDQFSVERPDGSNFTLKIRSTKLEDSAMYFCASFGSWGAGGEQYFGPGTRLTVT.

V usage is TRBV2 and J usage is TRBJ2-5; TRBD1 matches at 9 bases. CDR1 and CDR2 from the germline V gene are SNHLY and FYNNEI. The CDR3 contains 15 residues. This CDR3 reads CASAEGTGTGETQYF. The CDR3 DNA sequence: TGTGCTTCGGCGGAGGGGACAGGGACCGGGGAGACCCAGTACTTC.

The chain couples TRBV11-2 to TRBJ2-7; 9 bases are shared with TRBD1. Losses at the gene ends were 4 bases for V and 3 bases for J; bases not matched to a gene: 1. The CDR3 consists of 13 residues. Germline V gene sequence: CDR1 SGHAT, CDR2 FQNNGV. The CDR3, as DNA: TGTGCCAGCAGCTGGGGACAGGGCTACGAGCAGTACTTC. Residues: CASSWGQGYEQYF.

The chain carries TRBV10-2 and TRBJ2-7; D possibly uses TRBD1 or TRBD2 (5 bases each). The V end lost 4 bases, the J end lost 4 bases, and 11 bases lay between the germline ends. The CDR3 loop spans 13 amino acids. Germline V lookup: CDR1 WSHSY, CDR2 SAAADI. CDR3 coding DNA: TGCGCCAGCAGTGGGGGACCGGCTTACGAGCAGTACTTC. Encoded protein: CASSGGPAYEQYF.

Written as DNA, the CDR3 is TGCAGCGGTCGGGGGGGCCGTCACGGGGAGCTGTTTTTT. Translation gives CSGRGGRHGELFF. The rearrangement joins TRBV29-1 to TRBJ2-2; TRBD2 matches 8 bases. The CDR3 covers 13 residues. Trimming cost V 7 bases and J 7 bases; bases outside gene matches: 8. CDR1 is SQVTM and CDR2 is ANQGSEA in the germline V gene.

The chain employs TRBV9 and TRBJ2-3; D might be TRBD2 (6 bases). Trimming stripped 7 bases from V and 1 base from J, with 16 bases between. This CDR3 has 15 residues. Germline V CDR1 and CDR2: SGDLS, YYNGEE. The CDR3 coding sequence is TGTGCCAGCGGGCGGGAAAAGATTGGCACAGATACGCAGTATTTT. This gives the protein CASGREKIGTDTQYF.

The chain has TRBV10-3 and TRBJ1-2; D is unclear. Germline values: CDR1 ENHRY, CDR2 SYGVKD. The germline V and J ends were trimmed by 3 bases and 8 bases, with 16 bases remaining between them. The CDR3 is 14 residues long. The CDR3 spells CAISDLGGKGGYTF. CDR3 DNA sequence: TGTGCCATCAGTGACTTAGGAGGAAAAGGGGGCTACACCTTC.

The chain combines TRBV5-4 with TRBJ2-1, with D perhaps TRBD2 (5 bases). Germline CDR1 is SGHNT and CDR2 is YYREEE (reference sequence). The CDR3 is made up of 14 amino acids. The germline V and J ends were trimmed by 9 bases and 7 bases, with 20 bases remaining between them. The DNA of the CDR3 is TGTGCCATATCCGGCATACAAACGGGGAATGAGCAGTTCTTC. It translates to CAISGIQTGNEQFF.

This clone was counted between two and nine times. The rearrangement uses TRBV28 and TRBJ1-2; perhaps TRBD1 as D (6 bases). Germline V CDR1 and CDR2: MDHEN, SYDVKM. This CDR3 has 12 amino acids. The germline V and J ends were trimmed by 7 bases and 8 bases, with 14 bases remaining between them. This CDR3 is CASTSGALGYTF. The CDR3 coding sequence is TGTGCCAGCACCTCGGGGGCGCTGGGCTACACCTTC.

This clone appeared a few times. This rearrangement joins TRBV27 to TRBJ2-7, with D maybe TRBD2 (6 bases). Trimming pared 5 bases from V and 6 bases from J, leaving 11 bases between. This CDR3 is 12 amino acids long. CDR1 is MNHEY and CDR2 is SMNVEV in the germline V gene (reference sequence). The CDR3 sequence is CASSGRGSEQYF. In nucleotides, the CDR3 is TGTGCCAGCAGTGGGCGGGGTTCCGAGCAGTACTTC.

The chain links TRBV13 to TRBJ2-5; no firm D call. This CDR3 spans 11 amino acids. Trimming shortened V by 5 bases and J by 5 bases, and 6 bases separated the two germline ends. Germline V gene sequence: CDR1 PRHDT, CDR2 FYEKMQ (reference sequence). Here the CDR3 reads CASSLLETQYF. The CDR3 region has the DNA TGTGCCAGCAGCCTCCTGGAGACCCAGTACTTC.

The V gene is TRBV7-9, the J gene TRBJ2-1; TRBD1 matches at 12 bases. V lost 3 bases and J lost 8; bases outside the gene matches: 5. Per the germline V gene, CDR1 is SEHNR and CDR2 is FQNEAQ (reference sequence). The CDR3 sequence is 15 residues long. The CDR3 sequence is CASSLSGQGAYEQFF. The CDR3 coding sequence is TGTGCCAGCAGCTTGTCGGGACAGGGGGCCTATGAGCAGTTCTTC. The whole variable domain, filled in from reference TRBV7-9 and TRBJ2-1, reads DTGVSQNPRHKITKRGQNVTFRCDPISEHNRLYWYRQTLGQGPEFLTYFQNEAQLEKSRLLSDRFSAERPKGSFSTLEIQRTEQGDSAMYLCASSLSGQGAYEQFFGPGTRLTVL.